These 23 T cell receptor beta chains originate from one sample sequenced in a study of T cells in Graves' hyperthyroidism and ophthalmopathy. The investigators amplified TCR beta CDR3 regions from RNA transcripts. HTBI primers were employed in a first-round RT-PCR of the TCR CDR3. TCRdb itself ran the multiplex PCR reads through MiXCR, one entry per CDR3 protein. The sample lists about 720,000 distinct CDR3 sequences, 18% occurring once. The sequencing sample was made of blood. These receptors originate from a woman aged 50 to 65 with Graves' hyperthyroidism that later progressed to Graves' ophthalmopathy.

V and J are TRBV28 and TRBJ2-5; TRBD2 agrees at 9 bases. Unmatched junction bases numbered 7, after V lost 6 bases and J lost 2 bases. Germline assignment: CDR1 MDHEN and CDR2 SYDVKM. The length of the CDR3 is 15 residues. For the CDR3, the DNA is TGTGCCAGCAGGTCTAGCGGGACCGTTCAAGAGACCCAGTACTTC. This codes for CASRSSGTVQETQYF.

The chain uses TRBV7-9 and TRBJ2-5; D could derive from TRBD1 or TRBD2 (5 bases each). The V end was cut by 5 bases, the J end by 2 bases, with 18 bases between. Germline CDR1 is SEHNR and CDR2 is FQNEAQ (reference sequence). The CDR3 loop spans 16 amino acids. CDR3 bases: TGTGCCAGCAGCCCAACGAGGGGTACCTTACAAGAGACCCAGTACTTC. Amino acid sequence: CASSPTRGTLQETQYF. Filled out from reference TRBV7-9 and TRBJ2-5, the complete variable domain reads DTGVSQNPRHKITKRGQNVTFRCDPISEHNRLYWYRQTLGQGPEFLTYFQNEAQLEKSRLLSDRFSAERPKGSFSTLEIQRTEQGDSAMYLCASSPTRGTLQETQYFGPGTRLLVL.

The chain joins TRBV12-3 or TRBV12-4 to TRBJ2-1, with D maybe TRBD2 (5 bases). V lost 5 bases and J lost 9, with 14 bases in between. The CDR3 contains 13 residues. The CDR3 loop is CASSPAALGEQFF. In DNA, the CDR3 is TGTGCCAGCAGTCCGGCTGCACTAGGTGAGCAGTTCTTC.

This sequence joins TRBV20-1 and TRBJ1-5, with 7 bases identical to TRBD1. The CDR3 spans 11 residues. J was trimmed by 9 bases and V by 4 bases; bases with no gene match: 3. Germline V gene data show CDR1 as DFQATT and CDR2 as SNEGSKA (reference sequence). CDR3 residues: CSATPGGPQHF. CDR3 nucleotide sequence: TGCAGTGCTACCCCAGGGGGGCCCCAGCATTTT.

On this clonotype itself: Since no conserved phenylalanine or tryptophan closes the CDR3, a read error is the likely cause. This chain uses TRBV27 with TRBJ2-2; 8 bases map to TRBD2. The CDR3 has 16 residues. V lost 5 bases to trimming and J lost 2 bases; unmatched junction nucleotides: 7. The germline V gene encodes CDR1 MNHEY and CDR2 SMNVEV (reference sequence). As DNA, the CDR3 is TGTGCCAGCAGTCTAAGCGGGGGAGATAACACCGGGGAGCTGTTTTCT. Encoded protein: CASSLSGGDNTGELFS.

This CDR3 is CASSGTSGGYYNEQFF. The DNA for the CDR3 is TGTGCCAGCAGTGGGACTAGCGGGGGCTACTACAATGAGCAGTTCTTC. The V call is TRBV2, the J call TRBJ2-1; 13 nucleotides line up with TRBD2. This CDR3 has 16 amino acids. The trim removed 4 bases at V and 3 bases at J, leaving 3 bases unmatched. Germline values: CDR1 SNHLY, CDR2 FYNNEI. Using reference TRBV2 and TRBJ2-1 for the parts outside the CDR3, the full variable domain is EPEVTQTPSHQVTQMGQEVILRCVPISNHLYFYWYRQILGQKVEFLVSFYNNEISEKSEIFDDQFSVERPDGSNFTLKIRSTKLEDSAMYFCASSGTSGGYYNEQFFGPGTRLTVL.

V usage is TRBV30 and J usage is TRBJ1-5; D is perhaps TRBD1 (5 bases). CDR3 length: 14 amino acids. V shed 5 bases and J shed 4 bases, with 15 bases lying between them. CDR1 and CDR2 (germline): GTSNPN, SVGIG (reference sequence). DNA of the CDR3: TGTGCCTGGGCCTTGGGGGGGAAAAATCAGCCCCAGCATTTT. This codes for CAWALGGKNQPQHF.

This clonotype was observed at least ten times. V and J are TRBV7-2 and TRBJ1-1, with D unresolved. Trimming shortened V by 1 base and J by 8 bases, and 14 bases separated the two germline ends. CDR1 is SGHTA and CDR2 is FQGNSA in the germline V gene. The CDR3 loop spans 14 amino acids. In DNA form, the CDR3 reads TGTGCCAGCAGCTTAGATTATCGGGTCCGAGAAGCTTTCTTT. Protein sequence: CASSLDYRVREAFF.

This chain joins TRBV5-1 and TRBJ2-2; no definite D call. Germline V gene sequence: CDR1 SGHRS, CDR2 YFSETQ. The CDR3 covers 15 residues. V was clipped by 0 bases and J by 6 bases, with 12 bases between them. The CDR3 loop reads CASSLGRRVSGELFF. The CDR3 region has the DNA TGCGCCAGCAGCTTGGGACGGAGAGTATCCGGGGAGCTGTTTTTT. The whole variable domain, remainder taken from reference TRBV5-1 and TRBJ2-2, is KAGVTQTPRYLIKTRGQQVTLSCSPISGHRSVSWYQQTPGQGLQFLFEYFSETQRNKGNFPGRFSGRQFSNSRSEMNVSTLELGDSALYLCASSLGRRVSGELFFGEGSRLTVL.

J is TRBJ2-7 and V is TRBV11-3, with D hard to call. The CDR3 contains 13 residues. CDR1 and CDR2 (germline): SGHNT, YENEEA. The ends were cut back, 2 bases at V and 7 bases at J, with 12 bases in the middle. CDR3 nucleotides: TGTGCCAGCAGCTTATCGGTCTGGCATGAGCAGTACTTC. Protein: CASSLSVWHEQYF.

This clonotype was seen a handful of times. V usage is TRBV20-1 and J usage is TRBJ1-5; D unresolved. The CDR3 spans 14 residues. The ends were cut back, 0 bases at V and 3 bases at J, with 9 bases in the middle. Germline-derived CDR1 and CDR2 are DFQATT and SNEGSKA (reference sequence). In DNA form, the CDR3 reads TGCAGTGCTAGAGAGGACGGAAACAATCAGCCCCAGCATTTT. This gives the protein CSAREDGNNQPQHF.

This clonotype was picked up many times. The rearrangement joins TRBV3-1 to TRBJ2-1; TRBD1 aligns across 9 bases. V lost 3 bases and J lost 10; bases outside the gene matches: 1. CDR3 length: 12 residues. Germline CDR1 reads LGHDT; CDR2 reads YNNKEL (reference sequence). In DNA, the CDR3 is TGTGCCAGCAGCCAGGACAGGGGCGAGCAGTTCTTC. It translates to CASSQDRGEQFF.

This clonotype was counted only a few times. This chain joins TRBV5-1 and TRBJ2-3, with D possibly matching TRBD1 (7 bases). Germline V CDR1 and CDR2: SGHRS, YFSETQ. The CDR3 consists of 15 residues. Trimming stripped 4 bases from V and 2 bases from J, with 14 bases between. CDR3 amino acids: CASSPPRGDTDTQYF. The CDR3 nucleotides are TGCGCCAGCAGCCCCCCCAGGGGGGACACAGATACGCAGTATTTT.

This CDR3 reads CASSLGLAGGPGTGELFF. The CDR3 DNA sequence: TGCGCCAGCAGCTTGGGACTAGCGGGGGGGCCTGGCACCGGGGAGCTGTTTTTT. The chain carries TRBV5-1 and TRBJ2-2; TRBD2 agrees at 14 bases. The V and J ends lost 0 bases and 4 bases, in that order; junction bases with no gene match: 5. The CDR3 runs to 18 residues. Germline CDR1 reads SGHRS; CDR2 reads YFSETQ.

The V call is TRBV20-1, the J call TRBJ1-5; TRBD1 matches 8 bases. V was clipped by 6 bases and J by 1 base; unmatched bases: 5. Per the germline V gene, CDR1 is DFQATT and CDR2 is SNEGSKA (reference sequence). This CDR3 region has 14 residues. CDR3 residues: CSAMDRASNQPQHF. DNA of the CDR3: TGCAGTGCCATGGACAGGGCAAGCAATCAGCCCCAGCATTTT.

V and J are TRBV12-3 or TRBV12-4 and TRBJ1-2, with a tentative D call TRBD1 (5 bases). The CDR3 has 14 residues. Trimming removed 5 bases at V and 4 bases at J, with 14 bases between. CDR3 nucleotide sequence: TGTGCCAGCAGTCCAGGGCAGGAGAGCTATGGCTACACCTTC. It is translated as CASSPGQESYGYTF.

J is TRBJ1-1 and V is TRBV19; D unresolved. The CDR3 sequence is 15 residues long. Germline CDR1 and CDR2: LNHDA and SQIVND (reference sequence). The germline V and J ends were trimmed by 3 bases and 0 bases, with 11 bases remaining between them. The CDR3 loop is CASSMGPIMNTEAFF. Here the CDR3 DNA reads TGTGCCAGTAGTATGGGCCCGATAATGAACACTGAAGCTTTCTTT.

In this sample, this clonotype turned up many times. A read error may produce the germline difference seen at one junction end. This chain joins TRBV20-1 and TRBJ2-1, with 9 bases that match TRBD2. Germline CDR1 is DFQATT and CDR2 is SNEGSKA (reference sequence). The CDR3 is made up of 14 amino acids. CDR3 coding DNA: TGCAGTGCCAGAGGGCTAGCGGGGCACAATGAGCAGTTCTTC. Residues: CSARGLAGHNEQFF.

This clonotype turned up a few times. The chain joins TRBV10-3 to TRBJ1-4; D call uncertain. This CDR3 has 15 residues. V was shortened by 2 bases and J by 0 bases, with 7 bases between the two germline ends. Germline V gene sequence: CDR1 ENHRY, CDR2 SYGVKD. The CDR3 nucleotides are TGTGCCATCAGTGAGGGCGGGTCAACTAATGAAAAACTGTTTTTT. The encoded protein is CAISEGGSTNEKLFF.

This clonotype was found a few times. The CDR3 here is CASSIGPQLEQYF. In DNA, the CDR3 is TGCGCCAGCAGTATTGGACCCCAATTGGAGCAGTACTTC. The rearrangement links TRBV10-1 to TRBJ2-7, with D unresolved. This CDR3 is built from 13 residues. Germline CDR1 reads WNHNN; CDR2 reads SYGVQD (reference sequence). V lost 5 bases and J lost 7, with 15 bases in between.

This chain links TRBV27 with TRBJ2-1; D is perhaps TRBD1 (6 bases). This CDR3 is 15 amino acids long. Germline V gives CDR1 MNHEY, CDR2 SMNVEV (reference sequence). The germline V and J ends were trimmed by 3 bases and 0 bases, with 9 bases remaining between them. CDR3 sequence reads: CASSLGDISYNEQFF. DNA for the CDR3: TGTGCCAGCAGTTTGGGGGACATCTCCTACAATGAGCAGTTCTTC.

This clonotype has at least ten counts. The chain uses TRBV3-1 and TRBJ2-1; TRBD2 is a possible D gene (6 bases). V was pared by 0 bases and J by 0 bases, with 12 bases between. From germline, CDR1 is LGHDT and CDR2 YNNKEL (reference sequence). CDR3 length: 17 residues. CDR3 sequence: CASSQDGAGSSYNEQFF. CDR3 nucleotide sequence: TGTGCCAGCAGCCAAGACGGGGCGGGGAGCTCCTACAATGAGCAGTTCTTC.

This clonotype was recorded a few times. The rearrangement links TRBV6-2 or TRBV6-3 to TRBJ1-4; TRBD1 matches at 9 bases. The V gene end was trimmed by 6 bases and the J gene end by 8 bases; junction bases not matched to a gene: 7. CDR1 is MNHEY, CDR2 SVGEGT, per germline. The CDR3 spans 14 residues. The CDR3 loop reads CASRQQGAREKLFF. The CDR3 DNA reads as TGTGCCAGCAGGCAACAGGGGGCGAGGGAAAAACTGTTTTTT.